Below, 15 T cell receptor beta chains from the same sample are listed, as sequenced in a study of vaccination and CD4 T cells after COVID-19. Cultured CD4+ T cells had their DNA profiled by the Oncomine TCR Beta short-read assay. From the PCR reads, TCRdb called clonotypes with MiXCR, one entry per CDR3 protein. The table records about 7,000 distinct CDR3 sequences, roughly 50% of them present only once. These receptors are not linked to any known antigen. This sample's treatment: roughly 10-day PBMC culture with coronavirus spike peptide pools or control peptides (ViraFEST assay). CD4+ T lymphocytes from the unexposed donor were collected before the COVID-19 pandemic (2011-2018). Material for sequencing was CD4+ T cells from blood, cultured in vitro. The origin of the receptors is a human donor in good health.

The chain is built from TRBV3-1 and TRBJ2-7; no definite D call. V lost 0 bases to trimming and J lost 7 bases, with 7 bases between them. CDR1 LGHDT and CDR2 YNNKEL come from the germline V gene (reference sequence). The CDR3 has 12 amino acids. CDR3 DNA: TGTGCCAGCAGCCAAGACTGGGGTGAGCAGTACTTC. Amino acid sequence: CASSQDWGEQYF.

CDR3 region: CSASVAGGPPTSSSYNEQFF. CDR3 DNA: TGCAGTGCGAGCGTAGCGGGGGGGCCACCGACCTCGAGCTCCTACAATGAGCAGTTCTTC. The genes are TRBV20-1 and TRBJ2-1, with 11 bases lining up with TRBD2. The CDR3 runs 20 residues. Trimming at V came to 6 bases and at J to 0 bases, leaving 19 bases not matched to a gene. CDR1 is DFQATT, CDR2 SNEGSKA, per germline (reference sequence).

The rearrangement joins TRBV27 to TRBJ1-5; the match to TRBD1 covers 7 bases. The V segment lost 5 bases and the J segment 3 bases; nucleotides outside the gene matches: 7. Germline-derived CDR1 and CDR2 are MNHEY and SMNVEV (reference sequence). CDR3 size: 15 residues. DNA for the CDR3: TGTGCCAGCAGTCCCCAGGGGGGGCCCAATCAGCCCCAGCATTTT. Translated, it gives CASSPQGGPNQPQHF.

The gene calls are TRBV19 and TRBJ1-2; TRBD1 aligns across 9 bases. The length of the CDR3 is 14 residues. CDR1 is LNHDA and CDR2 is SQIVND in the germline V gene (reference sequence). The V segment lost 9 bases and the J segment 7 bases; nucleotides outside the gene matches: 12. The CDR3 loop reads CASLGRQGGSGYTF. DNA of the CDR3: TGTGCCAGCCTCGGGAGACAGGGGGGTTCTGGCTACACCTTC.

The CDR3 coding sequence is TGTGCCAGCAGTTACTCGACAGGGGAACTGTTTTTT. Residues: CASSYSTGELFF. The rearrangement uses TRBV6-2 or TRBV6-3 and TRBJ1-4, with 8 positions matching TRBD1. The length of the CDR3 is 12 residues. V gave up 0 bases and J gave up 12 bases; unmatched junction bases: 0. The germline V gene encodes CDR1 MNHEY and CDR2 SVGEGT.

This clonotype was observed once. CDR3 sequence: CAWSVQGGTETQYF. CDR3 nucleotides: TGTGCCTGGAGTGTACAGGGGGGGACGGAGACCCAGTACTTC. This rearrangement joins TRBV30 to TRBJ2-5, with a tentative D call TRBD1 (8 bases). V gave up 0 bases and J gave up 5 bases, with 13 bases separating them. The germline V gene has CDR1 GTSNPN and CDR2 SVGIG (reference sequence). The CDR3 has 14 amino acids.

This sequence joins TRBV6-1 and TRBJ1-5, with TRBD1 as a possible D gene (5 bases). In germline, CDR1 is MNHNS, CDR2 SASEGT. The CDR3 sequence is 14 residues long. The V end lost 3 bases, the J end lost 3 bases, and 9 bases lay between the germline ends. CDR3 nucleotide sequence: TGTGCCAGCAGTGATGGGGGGAACAATCAGCCCCAGCATTTT. Its translation is CASSDGGNNQPQHF.

This clonotype has just one count. The chain joins TRBV12-3 or TRBV12-4 to TRBJ1-1; D uncertain. CDR3 length: 12 residues. V was shortened by 5 bases and J by 6 bases, with 10 bases between the two germline ends. Written as DNA, the CDR3 is TGTGCCAGCAGTCCTCATAGCCCTGAAGCTTTCTTT. Protein sequence: CASSPHSPEAFF.

The CDR3 sequence is CSASSSVLGTDTQYF. CDR3 DNA sequence: TGCAGTGCTAGCTCTAGCGTGTTAGGCACAGATACGCAGTATTTT. The V and J genes are TRBV20-1 and TRBJ2-3, with a weak D call TRBD2 (6 bases). Trimming cost V 3 bases and J 1 base, with 14 bases left between them. This CDR3 is 15 amino acids long. Germline CDR1 reads DFQATT; CDR2 reads SNEGSKA (reference sequence).

This clonotype was picked up a small number of times. The chain links TRBV5-6 to TRBJ2-1; 12 bases map to TRBD1. Unmatched junction bases numbered 2, after V lost 5 bases and J lost 2 bases. Germline-derived CDR1 and CDR2 are SGHDT and YYEEEE. The CDR3 runs to 15 residues. CDR3 protein: CASRGTGGAYNEQFF. The CDR3 bases are TGTGCCAGCAGAGGGACAGGGGGCGCCTACAATGAGCAGTTCTTC. Drawing the rest from reference TRBV5-6 and TRBJ2-1, the complete variable domain is DAGVTQSPTHLIKTRGQQVTLRCSPKSGHDTVSWYQQALGQGPQFIFQYYEEEERQRGNFPDRFSGHQFPNYSSELNVNALLLGDSALYLCASRGTGGAYNEQFFGPGTRLTVL.

The chain joins TRBV2 to TRBJ1-1; D ambiguous. Trimming pared 6 bases from V and 4 bases from J, leaving 12 bases between. Per the germline V gene, CDR1 is SNHLY and CDR2 is FYNNEI. The CDR3 loop spans 13 amino acids. The CDR3 DNA is TGTGCCAGCAGAGCAGGTCCAACCACTGAAGCTTTCTTT. Encoded protein: CASRAGPTTEAFF.

In this sample, this clonotype turned up a few times. The rearrangement uses TRBV12-3 or TRBV12-4 and TRBJ1-3; D is uncertain. Trimming removed 6 bases from V and 4 bases from J, with 7 bases in between. The CDR3 runs to 12 residues. In DNA form, the CDR3 reads TGTGCCAGCAGCCAACAGGGAAACACCATATATTTT. Residues: CASSQQGNTIYF.

This clonotype was counted a few times. The chain's CDR3 is CASTLDRGAFNYGYTF. The CDR3 coding sequence is TGTGCCAGCACCCTAGACAGGGGGGCCTTTAACTATGGCTACACCTTC. J is TRBJ1-2 and V is TRBV12-3 or TRBV12-4; 9 nucleotides agree with TRBD1. The V gene end was trimmed by 7 bases and the J gene end by 1 base; junction bases not matched to a gene: 10. The CDR3 is 16 residues long.

The chain links TRBV11-2 to TRBJ2-7; no firm D call. The germline CDR1 and CDR2 sequences are SGHAT and FQNNGV. The CDR3 loop spans 11 amino acids. V shed 4 bases and J shed 6 bases, with 7 bases lying between them. Here the CDR3 reads CASSSTVEQYF. The DNA for the CDR3 is TGTGCCAGCAGCTCAACGGTCGAGCAGTACTTC.

CDR3: CASSSSGGSYNEQFF. The CDR3 DNA sequence: TGTGCCAGCAGTAGTAGCGGGGGTTCCTACAATGAGCAGTTCTTC. The chain couples TRBV28 to TRBJ2-1, with 9 positions matching TRBD2. The V and J ends lost 5 bases and 1 base, in that order; junction bases with no gene match: 3. This CDR3 spans 15 amino acids. Germline values: CDR1 MDHEN, CDR2 SYDVKM.